The entry that follows covers one TCR beta chain sequence. A far larger clone is one nucleotide away, so this likely arose from a read error. The sample comes from a study of neoadjuvant anti-PD-1 for oral cavity cancer. Time point given: after neoadjuvant nivolumab, at surgical resection. Assay: immunoSEQ multiplex PCR; the TCRdb copy retains only in-frame clones and omits some. The sample holds roughly 46,000 clones, 75% to 80% seen once. Germline CDR1 is SEHNR and CDR2 is FQNEAQ (reference sequence). The CDR3 is 10 residues long. The receptor's source is a person aged 35-79 years with oral cavity squamous cell carcinoma. This chain uses TRBV7-9 with TRBJ2-1; D is ambiguous. The sample in question was PBMCs, obtained after nivolumab (anti-PD-1) treatment. This chain's CDR3 is CASNYNGQFF. CDR3 bases: TGTGCCAGCAACTACAATGGGCAGTTCTTC.